This paragraph covers one T cell receptor (beta chain) sequence. Its antigen remains unidentified. No per-base quality is available; no much larger clone lies one base away. The sample belongs to a study of shared clonotypes between healthy human individuals (dated by TCRdb to about 2020). Context from the whole study: The cohort comprised two women and a few men aged 18 to 49 years. For each donor, three plates each were used for CD4 naive and CD4 memory, two plates were used for CD8 naive, and one plate was used for CD8 memory. Blood TCR repertoires of a handful of healthy adults were deeply sequenced to estimate repertoire size and the extent of clonotype sharing between individuals. To increase sequencing depth and limit assay-specific biases, different laboratories used diverse techniques to prepare libraries and sequence TCR repertoires. Per donor, leukapheresis produced somewhere between about 0.94 and 9.5 billion PBMCs. Overall study outcomes, separate from this receptor: Incomplete sequencing was indicated by rarefaction of sorted-subset datasets, despite the large sequencing depth. Sampling was restricted to blood, and TCR repertoires in tissue are likely to differ from TCR repertoires in blood. The small number of donors limited the genetic and exposure-history diversity represented. Pairwise subsampling led to the expectation that sequencing depth would affect the degree of clonotype sharing among donors. Roughly 5% of naive CD4, 3.5% of naive CD8, 2.3% of memory CD4, and around 0.4% of memory CD8 clonotypes were shared across several donors. Compared with non-shared clonotypes, clonotypes shared by all four sorted-subset donors had higher generation probabilities. Larger estimated clonotype richness was generally found for naive subsets than for memory subsets.

CD8 naive samples were CD45RO-negative cells positively selected for CCR7, giving a CD45RA+CCR7+ population that excluded TemRA cells. The donors were healthy, HIV-negative adults who had no recently reported acute infections or vaccinations. Every donor was a Caucasian adult living in Nashville, Tennessee, USA. After blood collection by leukapheresis, PBMCs were isolated using Ficoll-Histopaque density gradient centrifugation and then cryopreserved in the vapor phase of liquid nitrogen. Purity and quantity of every magnetically sorted T cell population were checked by analytical flow cytometry. Genomic DNA was isolated from each sorted fraction and quantified by UV absorbance on a Nanodrop 2000c. Using the deep immunoSEQ assay, multiplex PCR amplified TCR CDR3 regions from genomic DNA. For each cell subset, the extracted genomic DNA was distributed evenly across all wells of several immunoSEQ 96-well plates, and each plate served as one replicate. Each replicate PCR for sorted subsets received about 180 ng genomic DNA, equal to tens of thousands of T cell genomes. The purified libraries were quantified using a Qubit 3.0 fluorometer, sized with a Bioanalyzer 2100, and then quantified again using the KAPA Library Quantification kit. Every immunoSEQ 96-well plate was sequenced on a separate single-read 150-cycle Illumina NextSeq 550 flow cell. Processing in the source paper ran as follows. Because the immunoSEQ output included only junctional sequences and no quality scores, the filtering could not be the same as the filtering used for full-length reads. To assign V/J genes and CDR3, sequences were annotated against IMGT germline references using PyIR, a Python wrapper for IgBLAST v1.9. Reads with weak V/J assignments (E-value above 1e-6), missing CDR3, stop codons, out-of-frame junctions, or ambiguous translated residues were removed. A V3J clonotype was defined by an identical inferred V gene, J gene, and CDR3 amino acid sequence. Percentage overlap between repertoires was calculated by dividing the number of shared unique clonotypes by the size of the smaller repertoire. Richness of each repertoire was evaluated using RTK rarefaction, the Chao1 estimator, and Recon v2.1 estimates of unobserved clonotypes. Generation probabilities were computed with OLGA for all TCRbeta clonotypes obtained by the gDNA method from a handful of donors. TCRdb retrieved this table from immuneACCESS and kept in-frame rearrangements only. Not all clones are present; in checked studies, unresolved V genes account for under half, and no reason is known for the remainder. That table supplies the V and J calls and clone size; D and trimming were determined from the DNA. For this sample there are roughly 2.1 million clones; more than 85% appear just once. The ten biggest clones cover roughly 1.7% of the sample.

The germline V gene (reference sequence) provides CDR1 SEHNR and CDR2 FQNEAQ. V and J are truncated by 1 base and 2 bases respectively, leaving an intervening sequence of 12 bases. From the cysteine through the phenylalanine, the CDR3 covers 15 amino acids. The entry retains the CDR3 DNA only, 45 bases that are in frame from base 1. The rearranged segments are TRBV7-9 and TRBJ2-7; the D gene is perhaps TRBD2, from 6 matching bases. Sequenced sample: naive CD8+ T cells from PBMCs. The cell subset or site label corresponds to: CD45RA+CCR7+. The TCR was taken from a man younger than 35 in good health. Some clones in this sample may be carry-over from other donors' samples. Here the CDR3 is given as CASSLGPRGAYEQYF. The nucleotides read TGTGCCAGCAGCTTAGGCCCACGCGGGGCCTACGAGCAGTACTTC.